Each of the 31 T cell receptor beta chains below was sequenced from the same sample in a study of CD4 and CD8 cells across lung adenocarcinoma regions. One entry per CDR3 protein results from TCRdb running MiXCR on the PCR reads. The sample holds about 20,000 distinct CDR3 sequences, about 53% seen once. Sequences were obtained from CD8+ T cells from the center of a lung tumor. The source is a female donor with lung adenocarcinoma. The CD4 and CD8 labels of this study may be unreliable.

The J gene is TRBJ2-3, the V gene TRBV6-1, with D maybe TRBD1 (5 bases). Germline V CDR1 and CDR2: MNHNS, SASEGT. The CDR3 runs 16 residues. Trimming removed 0 bases from V and 6 bases from J, with 16 bases in between. The CDR3 sequence: CASSEAGPWAGDTQYF. The CDR3 nucleotides are TGTGCCAGCAGTGAAGCGGGGCCATGGGCCGGGGATACGCAGTATTTT.

On this clonotype itself: One end of the junction does not line up with germline, which may come from a read error. The chain recombines TRBV5-3 with TRBJ2-5; D unresolved. The assigned J gene may be wrong: the sequence end matches TRBJ2-3 better. TRBV5-3 is designated an ORF whose function remains uncertain. The CDR3 covers 14 residues. In DNA, the CDR3 is TGTGCCGGAAGCGATGGCCGACGCCCAGAGACCCAGTATTTT. This gives the protein CAGSDGRRPETQYF.

This clonotype rates as hyperexpanded. The chain links TRBV27 to TRBJ2-4; D ambiguous. V dropped 5 bases and J dropped 11 bases, with 16 bases sitting between them. Germline V gene sequence: CDR1 MNHEY, CDR2 SMNVEV (reference sequence). The CDR3 loop spans 13 amino acids. The CDR3 DNA follows: TGTGCCAGCAGTCTACGGTTACTTGACGTTCAGTACTTC. Translating it yields CASSLRLLDVQYF.

V usage is TRBV12-3 or TRBV12-4 and J usage is TRBJ2-5; 7 bases are shared with TRBD2. The CDR3 is 15 residues long. V lost 3 bases to trimming and J lost 4 bases; unmatched junction nucleotides: 8. CDR3 DNA: TGTGCCAGCAGTTTGGATGGGAGGGCGGGAGAGACCCAGTACTTC. This codes for CASSLDGRAGETQYF.

This clonotype was counted a few times. The chain links TRBV6-1 to TRBJ2-2; 14 positions match TRBD2. The CDR3 sequence is 19 residues long. Germline CDR1 reads MNHNS; CDR2 reads SASEGT. The V and J ends lost 6 bases and 8 bases, in that order; junction bases with no gene match: 17. CDR3 loop: CASRPGLAGEFAMVGELFF. The CDR3 region has the DNA TGTGCCAGCAGGCCGGGACTAGCGGGAGAATTTGCGATGGTAGGGGAGCTGTTTTTT.

The J gene is TRBJ2-3, the V gene TRBV7-6; no reliable D call. Trimming removed 5 bases at V and 2 bases at J, with 11 bases between. Germline CDR1 reads SGHVS; CDR2 reads FNYEAQ. The CDR3 length is 14 residues. The CDR3 nucleotides are TGTGCCAGCAGCCCGATGCTAGACACAGATACGCAGTATTTT. Encoded protein: CASSPMLDTDTQYF.

This clonotype is labeled medium-sized. This chain connects TRBV6-1 to TRBJ2-3; the D is unclear. CDR1 and CDR2 from the germline V gene are MNHNS and SASEGT. The V end lost 3 bases, the J end lost 5 bases, and 6 bases lay between the germline ends. This CDR3 has 12 residues. CDR3 region: CASSDSGDTQYF. The CDR3 DNA reads as TGTGCCAGCAGTGATTCAGGAGATACGCAGTATTTT.

The chain uses TRBV27 and TRBJ2-3; D is ambiguous. This CDR3 is built from 13 residues. The ends were cut back, 9 bases at V and 9 bases at J, with 19 bases in the middle. Germline CDR1 is MNHEY and CDR2 is SMNVEV (reference sequence). The CDR3 DNA reads TGTGCCAGGGCGCCGACAAGCTCAAACACGCAGTATTTT. This translates into CARAPTSSNTQYF.

This clonotype was observed a handful of times. The genes are TRBV7-2 and TRBJ2-1, with TRBD2 matching 7 bases. The better agreement between TRBJ2-7 and the DNA end casts doubt on the J call. The CDR3 covers 14 residues. Germline V gene lookup returns CDR1 SGHTA and CDR2 FQGNSA. CDR3 nucleotide sequence: TGTGCCAGCAGCTTAGTAACGGGGGGCTACGAGCAGTACGTC. Translated, it gives CASSLVTGGYEQYV.

This chain links TRBV27 with TRBJ2-2; tentative D call: TRBD2 (7 bases). V dropped 3 bases and J dropped 3 bases, with 11 bases sitting between them. This CDR3 spans 15 amino acids. Looked up from germline, CDR1 is MNHEY and CDR2 is SMNVEV (reference sequence). The CDR3 region has the DNA TGTGCCAGCAGTTTCGGGGGGCCGGACACCGGGGAGCTGTTTTTT. It translates to CASSFGGPDTGELFF.

V gene TRBV6-1 combines with J gene TRBJ2-5; TRBD2 aligns across 13 bases. Near its end, the DNA agrees better with TRBJ2-1, so the J call may be wrong. Germline lookup yields CDR1 MNHNS and CDR2 SASEGT. The CDR3 is made up of 16 amino acids. The CDR3 loop is CASRRTSGRFYNEQFF. The CDR3 region has the DNA TGTGCCAGCAGGCGGACTAGCGGGAGATTCTACAATGAGCAGTTCTTC.

Only one count was recorded for this clonotype. V usage is TRBV7-8 and J usage is TRBJ2-7; the D gene is possibly TRBD1 (5 bases). V was cut by 2 bases and J by 0 bases, with 8 bases left in between. Germline V gives CDR1 SGHVS, CDR2 FQNEAQ. This CDR3 has 14 amino acids. The CDR3 loop is CASSLYRNSYEQYF. The CDR3 coding sequence is TGTGCCAGCAGCTTATACAGGAACTCCTACGAGCAGTACTTC.

The rearrangement joins TRBV6-1 to TRBJ1-2; no clear D. Trimming stripped 2 bases from V and 4 bases from J, with 5 bases between. Germline CDR1 and CDR2: MNHNS and SASEGT. This CDR3 spans 12 amino acids. CDR3 region: CASSERSYGYTF. The CDR3 DNA follows: TGTGCCAGCAGTGAACGGAGCTATGGCTACACCTTC.

The chain employs TRBV6-1 and TRBJ2-3; maybe TRBD2 (5 bases). The J call is uncertain, as TRBJ2-5 better fits the DNA end. This CDR3 region has 12 residues. Germline CDR1 MNHNS, CDR2 SASEGT. The CDR3 region has the DNA TGTGCCACCAGCGGTAACCCAGATACCCAGTACTTC. It specifies CATSGNPDTQYF.

This chain joins TRBV10-3 and TRBJ2-4; D is uncertain. This CDR3 has 14 residues. The germline CDR1 and CDR2 sequences are ENHRY and SYGVKD. CDR3 sequence (DNA): TGTGCGACCAACGGGCCGGGTCAGGAAAACATTCAGTACTTC. Translation: CATNGPGQENIQYF.

The gene calls are TRBV7-2 and TRBJ2-3; tentatively, D is TRBD2 (5 bases). V was trimmed by 8 bases and J by 5 bases, leaving 14 bases between them. The CDR3 spans 13 residues. Germline lookup yields CDR1 SGHTA and CDR2 FQGNSA. The CDR3 sequence is CASGPRAGDTQYF. In DNA form, the CDR3 reads TGTGCCAGCGGGCCAAGGGCGGGAGATACGCAGTATTTT.

This clonotype is medium-sized. The chain is built from TRBV10-1 and TRBJ2-1; D remains ambiguous. With the DNA end fitting TRBJ2-7 better, the J assignment may be wrong. Germline assignment: CDR1 WNHNN and CDR2 SYGVQD (reference sequence). The CDR3 is made up of 10 amino acids. CDR3 sequence reads: CASSMCEQYF. The DNA for the CDR3 is TGCGCCAGCTCGATGTGCGAGCAGTACTTC.

Turning to this clonotype: A much larger clone is a single base away; this may be a read error. This chain uses TRBV12-3 or TRBV12-4 with TRBJ2-1; 7 positions match TRBD1. The CDR3 has 14 amino acids. V gave up 6 bases and J gave up 13 bases; unmatched junction bases: 15. CDR3 DNA: TGTGCCAGCAGAAACGACAGGGACGGGGAGACCCAGTTCTTC. The encoded protein is CASRNDRDGETQFF.

This clonotype was observed many times. The chain couples TRBV10-1 to TRBJ2-7; TRBD2 matches at 12 bases. The V gene end was trimmed by 3 bases and the J gene end by 2 bases; junction bases not matched to a gene: 5. Germline-derived CDR1 and CDR2 are WNHNN and SYGVQD (reference sequence). The CDR3 is 16 residues long. In nucleotides, the CDR3 is TGCGCCAGCAGTGATACTAGCGGGAGGCCCCCCTACGAGCAGTACTTC. Its protein is CASSDTSGRPPYEQYF.

A word on this clonotype: One end of the junction varies from germline; a read error may be responsible. The rearrangement links TRBV27 to TRBJ2-3; D possibly matches TRBD1 or TRBD2 (5 bases each). Germline CDR1 reads MNHEY; CDR2 reads SMNVEV (reference sequence). The CDR3 has 15 residues. The chain's CDR3 is CARGHGVRHQDTQYF. CDR3 bases: TGTGCCAGGGGGCACGGGGTCCGACACCAAGATACGCAGTATTTC.

DNA of the CDR3: TGTGCCAGCAGTGAACAGGAGGGAATCGTCTATGGCTACACCTTC. Protein: CASSEQEGIVYGYTF. The chain carries TRBV6-1 and TRBJ1-2; D gene ambiguous. Germline values: CDR1 MNHNS, CDR2 SASEGT. V lost 2 bases and J lost 4, with 14 bases in between. The CDR3 contains 15 residues.

The chain employs TRBV6-1 and TRBJ2-1, with D perhaps TRBD1 or TRBD2 (5 bases each). The J call could be wrong; TRBJ2-7 is a better fit for the DNA end. There are 14 residues in the CDR3. Germline values: CDR1 MNHNS, CDR2 SASEGT. CDR3 residues: CASTGRSAENTQYF. The CDR3 DNA reads TGTGCCAGCACGGGGCGGTCAGCCGAAAACACGCAGTACTTC.

As regards this clonotype: A junction boundary mismatches the germline segment, possibly from a read error. The chain recombines TRBV10-1 with TRBJ2-5; 7 positions match TRBD2. In germline, CDR1 is WNHNN, CDR2 SYGVQD (reference sequence). The CDR3 consists of 16 residues. CDR3 sequence: CASRGGGGGGQETQYF. The CDR3 coding sequence is TGCGCCAGCAGGGGAGGTGGGGGGGGTGGCCAAGAGACGCAGTATTTC.

The chain is built from TRBV15 and TRBJ2-1; D gene unclear. This CDR3 contains 15 residues. The V gene lost 0 bases and the J gene lost 7 bases, with 13 bases spanning the gap. Per the germline V gene, CDR1 is LNHNV and CDR2 is YYDKDF (reference sequence). The DNA of the CDR3 is TGTGCCACCAGCAGAGATGGCCGCCCAACAAATGAGCAGTTCTTC. Translating gives CATSRDGRPTNEQFF.

The gene calls are TRBV23-1 and TRBJ1-4, with D hard to call. TRBV23-1 is treated as an ORF (open reading frame) with a function not yet certain. V gave up 3 bases and J gave up 0 bases, with 5 bases separating them. CDR3 length equals 14 residues. The CDR3 here is CASSHIATNEKLFF. The CDR3 nucleotides read TGCGCCAGCAGTCACATAGCAACTAATGAAAAACTGTTTTTT.

J is TRBJ2-3 and V is TRBV27, with D possibly TRBD2 on 6 matching bases. CDR1 is MNHEY and CDR2 is SMNVEV in the germline V gene (reference sequence). This CDR3 comprises 12 residues. The CDR3 DNA sequence: TGTGCGGGGAGGCGAGTCAAAGACACGCAGTATTTT. This gives the protein CAGRRVKDTQYF.

The chain is built from TRBV5-1 and TRBJ1-1; no firm D call. Trimming left V 5 bases short and J 5 bases short, with 13 bases between. The length of the CDR3 is 13 residues. Germline V gives CDR1 SGHRS, CDR2 YFSETQ. CDR3 in amino acids: CASRPGVGTEAFF. In nucleotides, the CDR3 is TGCGCCAGCAGACCTGGGGTGGGAACTGAAGCTTTCTTT.

The genes are TRBV27 and TRBJ2-4; D not resolved. The CDR3 totals 13 residues. The V and J ends lost 5 bases and 13 bases respectively, with 18 bases between them. The V gene's germline CDR1 is MNHEY and CDR2 SMNVEV (reference sequence). CDR3 amino acids: CASSLRVLEVQYF. As DNA, the CDR3 is TGTGCCAGCAGTCTACGGGTACTTGAGGTCCAGTACTTC.

The gene calls are TRBV6-1 and TRBJ2-4, with a tentative D call TRBD2 (6 bases). Trimming removed 11 bases at V and 13 bases at J, with 30 bases between. The germline V gene encodes CDR1 MNHNS and CDR2 SASEGT. The CDR3 is made up of 15 amino acids. The CDR3 region has the DNA TGTGCCGGCGGTGGTAGTAGCGGTACCAAAAAGATCCAGTACTTC. This encodes CAGGGSSGTKKIQYF.

This clonotype was found many times. V and J are TRBV27 and TRBJ1-2; D is unresolved. Germline-derived CDR1 and CDR2 are MNHEY and SMNVEV (reference sequence). V dropped 4 bases and J dropped 4 bases, with 10 bases sitting between them. This CDR3 is 13 amino acids long. As DNA, the CDR3 is TGTGCCAGCAGTTACGACGGTACCTATGGCTACACCTTC. Its translation: CASSYDGTYGYTF.

The V call is TRBV12-3 or TRBV12-4, the J call TRBJ1-1; D is undetermined. This CDR3 contains 14 residues. Trimming left V 2 bases short and J 1 base short, with 8 bases between. CDR3 protein: CASSLNSQNTEAFF. CDR3 DNA: TGTGCCAGCAGTTTAAACAGCCAGAACACTGAAGCTTTCTTT.